The TCR beta chain described here comes from a study of cytomegalovirus exposure and HLA in healthy donors. Between the trimmed V and J ends, which lost 6 bases and 2 bases, there was a span of 17 bases. Per the germline V gene, CDR1 is PRHDT and CDR2 is FYEKMQ (reference sequence). CDR3 size: 15 residues. Concerning this clone: Antigen unknown.

Study-level findings and limits: A few CMV-associated chains were confirmed in vitro to be specific for CMV antigens. High sensitivity and specificity were reportedly achieved when the classifier diagnosed cytomegalovirus status. Sequence variants that were highly shared formed a cluster that was likely a sequencing artifact.

Primers for the PCR totalled 60 Vbeta and 13 Jbeta. The table came from immunoSEQ multiplex PCR; TCRdb's copy has only in-frame clones and leaves some out. This table holds around 210,000 clones, 82% found once. Sequencing used PBMCs. V and J are TRBV13 and TRBJ2-7, with D maybe TRBD1 (6 bases). The TCR sequence derives from a woman between 40 and 55 years old in good health and CMV-seronegative. CDR3 loop: CASSSTGKAAYEQYF. The CDR3 DNA is TGTGCCAGCAGTTCAACAGGGAAGGCCGCCTACGAGCAGTACTTC. The variable domain in full, completed from reference TRBV13 and TRBJ2-7, reads AAGVIQSPRHLIKEKRETATLKCYPIPRHDTVYWYQQGPGQDPQFLISFYEKMQSDKGSIPDRFSAQQFSDYHSELNMSSLELGDSALYFCASSSTGKAAYEQYFGPGTRLTVT.